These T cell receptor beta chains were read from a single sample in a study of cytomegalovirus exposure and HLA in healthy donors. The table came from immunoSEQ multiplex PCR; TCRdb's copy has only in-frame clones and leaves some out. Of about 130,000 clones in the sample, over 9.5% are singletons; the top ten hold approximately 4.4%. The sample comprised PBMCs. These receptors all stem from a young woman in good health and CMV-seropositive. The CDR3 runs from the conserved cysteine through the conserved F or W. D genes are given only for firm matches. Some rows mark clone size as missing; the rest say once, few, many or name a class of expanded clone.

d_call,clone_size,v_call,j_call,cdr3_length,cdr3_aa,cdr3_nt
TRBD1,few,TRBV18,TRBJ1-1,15,CASSGTVPVNTEAFF,TGTGCCAGCTCGGGGACAGTACCTGTGAACACTGAAGCTTTCTTT
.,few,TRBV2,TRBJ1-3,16,CASSERGSGSGNTIYF,TGTGCCAGCAGTGAACGGGGGTCGGGCTCTGGAAACACCATATATTTT
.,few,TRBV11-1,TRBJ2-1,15,CASSPDGGSYNEQFF,TGTGCCAGCAGCCCTGATGGCGGCTCCTACAATGAGCAGTTCTTC
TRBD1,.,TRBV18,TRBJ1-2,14,CASSPGTGGYGYTF,TGTGCCAGCTCACCGGGGACAGGAGGCTATGGCTACACCTTC
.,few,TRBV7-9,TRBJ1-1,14,CASRLTTANTEAFF,TGTGCCAGCAGACTAACGACGGCTAACACTGAAGCTTTCTTT
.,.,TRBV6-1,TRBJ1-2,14,CASSEGPGRGGYTF,TGTGCCAGCAGTGAAGGTCCGGGCAGGGGTGGCTACACCTTC
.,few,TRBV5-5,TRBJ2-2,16,CASSLDSYRGTGELFF,TGTGCCAGCAGCTTGGATTCGTATCGGGGAACCGGGGAGCTGTTTTTT
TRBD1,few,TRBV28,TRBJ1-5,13,CASSGTGDKPQHF,TGTGCCAGCAGTGGGACAGGCGACAAGCCCCAGCATTTT
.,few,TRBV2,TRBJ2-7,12,CASTFSRYEQYF,TGTGCCAGCACTTTCTCCCGATACGAGCAGTACTTC
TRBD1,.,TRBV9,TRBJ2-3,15,CASSDGTGLRDTQYF,TGTGCCAGCAGCGACGGGACAGGGCTGAGGGATACGCAGTATTTT
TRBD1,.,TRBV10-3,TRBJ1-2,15,CAISEPGTGTNGYTF,TGTGCCATCAGTGAACCTGGGACAGGGACGAACGGCTACACCTTC
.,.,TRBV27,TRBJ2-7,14,CASSLSSQGSEQYF,TGTGCCAGCAGTTTATCGTCTCAGGGCTCCGAGCAGTACTTC
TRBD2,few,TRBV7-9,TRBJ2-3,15,CASSLGGGVSDTQYF,TGTGCCAGCAGTCTTGGCGGGGGTGTTTCAGATACGCAGTATTTT
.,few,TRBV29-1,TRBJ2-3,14,CSADAGVSADTQYF,TGCAGCGCAGATGCAGGGGTTTCGGCAGATACGCAGTATTTT
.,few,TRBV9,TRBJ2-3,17,CASSVEVRGYGTDTQYF,TGTGCCAGCAGCGTAGAGGTTAGAGGGTACGGCACAGATACGCAGTATTTT
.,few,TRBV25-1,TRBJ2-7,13,CASTSLQVHEQYF,TGTGCCAGCACGAGCTTACAGGTTCACGAGCAGTACTTC
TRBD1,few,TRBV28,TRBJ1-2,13,CASSMGQGGGYTF,TGTGCCAGCAGTATGGGACAGGGTGGGGGCTACACCTTC
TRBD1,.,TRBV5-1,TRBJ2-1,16,CASSLVRGSFYNEQFF,TGCGCCAGCAGCTTGGTCAGGGGGAGTTTCTACAATGAGCAGTTCTTC
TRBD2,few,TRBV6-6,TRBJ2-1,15,CASSATSGDYNEQFF,TGTGCCAGCAGCGCCACTAGCGGGGACTACAATGAGCAGTTCTTC
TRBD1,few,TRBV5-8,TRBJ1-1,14,CASPRDSSGTEAFF,TGTGCCAGCCCCAGGGACAGTTCAGGTACTGAAGCTTTCTTT
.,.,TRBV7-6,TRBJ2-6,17,CASSLGAGHPGANVLTF,TGTGCCAGCAGCTTAGGGGCAGGCCACCCTGGGGCCAACGTCCTGACTTTC
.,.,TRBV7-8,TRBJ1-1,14,CASSGGALKIEAFF,TGTGCCAGCAGCGGCGGAGCGCTGAAGATTGAAGCTTTCTTT
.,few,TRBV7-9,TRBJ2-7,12,CASSPHRYEQYF,TGTGCCAGCAGCCCTCATAGATACGAGCAGTACTTC
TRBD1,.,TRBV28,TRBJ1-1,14,CASGPDRGVTEAFF,TGTGCCAGCGGCCCGGACAGGGGTGTGACTGAAGCTTTCTTT
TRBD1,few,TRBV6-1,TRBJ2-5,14,CASSTGTGEETQYF,TGTGCCAGCAGTACCGGGACAGGGGAGGAGACCCAGTACTTC
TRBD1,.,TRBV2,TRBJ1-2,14,CASGTATGARGYTF,TGTGCCAGCGGCACTGCGACAGGGGCTAGGGGCTACACCTTC
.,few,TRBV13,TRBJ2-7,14,CASSLGLVGDEQYF,TGTGCCAGCAGCTTAGGCCTCGTAGGGGACGAGCAGTACTTC
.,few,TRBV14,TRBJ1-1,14,CASSSPGGHTEAFF,TGTGCCAGCAGCTCCCCGGGGGGGCACACTGAAGCTTTCTTT
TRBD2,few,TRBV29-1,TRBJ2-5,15,CSTIRGLAGGETQYF,TGCAGCACGATCCGGGGACTAGCGGGAGGGGAGACCCAGTACTTC
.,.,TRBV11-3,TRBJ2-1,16,CASSGPRLSSYNEQFF,TGTGCCAGCAGCGGTCCCCGGTTGAGCTCCTACAATGAGCAGTTCTTC
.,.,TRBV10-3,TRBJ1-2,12,CAIPRDRYGYTF,TGTGCCATACCCAGGGATCGCTATGGCTACACCTTC
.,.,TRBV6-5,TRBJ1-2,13,CATRVGSTVGYTF,TGTGCCACCAGGGTTGGCAGTACAGTTGGCTACACCTTC
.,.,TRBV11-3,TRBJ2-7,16,CASSTRSSALTYEQYF,TGTGCCAGCAGCACGCGATCTAGCGCTTTAACCTACGAGCAGTACTTC
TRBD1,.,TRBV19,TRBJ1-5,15,CASSMGQWFNQPQHF,TGTGCCAGTAGTATGGGACAGTGGTTCAATCAGCCCCAGCATTTT
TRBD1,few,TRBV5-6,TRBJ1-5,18,CASSLGQGADYSNQPQHF,TGTGCCAGCAGCTTGGGGCAGGGGGCCGATTATAGCAATCAGCCCCAGCATTTT
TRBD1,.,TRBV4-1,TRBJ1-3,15,CASSRDRLTGNTIYF,TGCGCCAGCAGCAGGGACAGGCTGACTGGAAACACCATATATTTT
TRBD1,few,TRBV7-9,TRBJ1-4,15,CASSLGTATNEKLFF,TGTGCCAGCAGCTTGGGGACAGCAACTAATGAAAAACTGTTTTTT
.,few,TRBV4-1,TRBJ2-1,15,CASSPRDTTYNEQFF,TGCGCCAGCAGCCCCCGGGACACCACCTACAATGAGCAGTTCTTC
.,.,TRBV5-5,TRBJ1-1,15,CASSSQTGSRTEAFF,TGTGCCAGCAGCTCGCAAACAGGGTCTCGAACTGAAGCTTTCTTT
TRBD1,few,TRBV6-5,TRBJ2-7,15,CASSYSATGAYEQYF,TGTGCCAGCAGTTATTCTGCGACAGGGGCCTACGAGCAGTACTTC
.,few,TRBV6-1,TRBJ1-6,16,CASSGQSSSYNSPLHF,TGTGCCAGCAGTGGACAGTCGAGCTCCTATAATTCACCCCTCCACTTT
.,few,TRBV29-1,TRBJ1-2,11,CSILFFGGYTF,TGCAGCATTCTATTCTTTGGTGGCTACACCTTC
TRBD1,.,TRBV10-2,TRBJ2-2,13,CASRIQGAGELFF,TGCGCCAGCCGTATACAGGGGGCCGGGGAGCTGTTTTTT
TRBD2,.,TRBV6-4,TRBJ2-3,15,CASSPSSGGADTQYF,TGTGCCAGCAGTCCGTCCTCGGGAGGGGCAGATACGCAGTATTTT
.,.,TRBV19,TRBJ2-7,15,CASSIAQANLYEQYF,TGTGCCAGTAGTATTGCCCAGGCCAACCTCTACGAGCAGTACTTC
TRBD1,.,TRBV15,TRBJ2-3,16,CATSRDQGQGRDTQYF,TGTGCCACCAGCAGAGATCAGGGACAGGGGAGGGATACGCAGTATTTT
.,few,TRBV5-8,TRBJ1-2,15,CASSLAAGLNYGYTF,TGTGCCAGCAGCTTGGCCGCAGGGCTTAACTATGGCTACACCTTC
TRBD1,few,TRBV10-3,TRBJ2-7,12,CAIGGQGYEQYF,TGTGCCATCGGGGGACAGGGGTACGAGCAGTACTTC
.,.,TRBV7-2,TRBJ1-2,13,CASSPGLDRGYTF,TGTGCCAGCAGCCCCGGTCTCGATCGGGGCTACACCTTC
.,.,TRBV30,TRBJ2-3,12,CAWRQGMGTQYF,TGTGCCTGGAGACAGGGAATGGGAACGCAGTATTTT
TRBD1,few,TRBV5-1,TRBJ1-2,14,CASSLEGGAGGYTF,TGCGCCAGCAGCTTGGAAGGGGGCGCAGGGGGCTACACCTTC
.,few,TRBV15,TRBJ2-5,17,CATSRSSPDRIGGTQYF,TGTGCCACCAGCAGATCCTCCCCGGACAGAATAGGGGGGACCCAGTACTTC
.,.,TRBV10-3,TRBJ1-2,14,CATDAADKNYGYTF,TGTGCCACCGACGCGGCGGACAAGAACTATGGCTACACCTTC
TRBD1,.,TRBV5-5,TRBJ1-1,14,CASSMGQTNTEAFF,TGTGCCAGCAGCATGGGACAGACGAACACTGAAGCTTTCTTT
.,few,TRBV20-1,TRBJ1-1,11,CSDSSGTEAFF,TGCAGTGACTCATCGGGAACTGAAGCTTTCTTT